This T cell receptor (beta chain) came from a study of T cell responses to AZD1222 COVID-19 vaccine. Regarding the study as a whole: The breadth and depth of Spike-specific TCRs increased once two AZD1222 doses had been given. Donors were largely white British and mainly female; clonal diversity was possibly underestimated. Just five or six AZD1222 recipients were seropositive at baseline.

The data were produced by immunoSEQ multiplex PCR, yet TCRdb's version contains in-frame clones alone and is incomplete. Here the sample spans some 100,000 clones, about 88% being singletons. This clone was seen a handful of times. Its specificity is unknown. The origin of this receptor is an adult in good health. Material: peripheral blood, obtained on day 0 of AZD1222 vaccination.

For the CDR3, the DNA is TGTGCCAGTAGTACCCGGACAGGGGGAGAGACCCAGTACTTC. Translated: CASSTRTGGETQYF. The V gene is TRBV19, the J gene TRBJ2-5; TRBD1 agrees at 10 bases. J lost 4 bases, V lost 4 bases, and 3 bases had no gene match. Germline V gene data show CDR1 as LNHDA and CDR2 as SQIVND (reference sequence). This CDR3 is 14 amino acids long.